What follows are 7 T cell receptor beta chains derived from one specimen sequenced in a study of cytomegalovirus exposure and HLA in healthy donors (dated by TCRdb to the late 2010s). The library was produced with the immunoSEQ multiplex PCR assay. The multiplex PCR relied on a mix of 60 forward primers for TCR Vbeta segments and 13 reverse primers for TCR Jbeta segments. The clones in this table, taken by TCRdb from immuneACCESS, are in-frame only. Not every clone is retained; where verified, under half of the shortfall comes from an unresolved V gene, and the cause of the rest is unknown. The table of this sample itemizes more than 100,000 clones. Roughly 3.5% of the sample is taken by the ten largest. The source material was PBMCs. All receptors derive from a man aged 18 to 30 in good health and CMV-seronegative.

This chain links TRBV6-5 with TRBJ2-2; 11 bases fit TRBD2. Germline lookup yields CDR1 MNHEY and CDR2 SVGAGI. This CDR3 contains 15 residues. Losses at the gene ends were 11 bases for V and 7 bases for J; bases not matched to a gene: 12. The CDR3 loop is CASTGTSGVGGELFF. In nucleotides, the CDR3 is TGTGCCTCAACCGGGACTAGCGGAGTGGGCGGGGAGCTGTTTTTT.

The J gene is TRBJ2-4, the V gene TRBV25-1, with TRBD2 as a possible D gene (6 bases). Germline CDR1 and CDR2: MGHDK and SYGVNS. Trimming left V 1 base short and J 6 bases short, with 13 bases between. The CDR3 extends over 15 amino acids. CDR3 amino acids: CASSEWGIGGNIQYF. The CDR3 DNA is TGTGCCAGCAGTGAATGGGGCATCGGGGGAAACATTCAGTACTTC.

The V and J genes are TRBV27 and TRBJ1-1, with TRBD1 matching over 7 bases. The CDR3 is 14 amino acids. J was trimmed by 7 bases and V by 5 bases; bases with no gene match: 10. Germline CDR1 is MNHEY and CDR2 is SMNVEV (reference sequence). CDR3 in amino acids: CASSAYTGAYEAFF. The CDR3 nucleotides read TGTGCCAGCAGTGCTTACACAGGGGCATATGAAGCTTTCTTT.

The chain uses TRBV18 and TRBJ2-1; weak D call: TRBD1 (6 bases). This CDR3 comprises 17 residues. Trimming cost V 6 bases and J 6 bases, with 24 bases left between them. Germline loops: CDR1 KGHSH, CDR2 LQKENI. CDR3 in DNA: TGTGCCAGCTCTCAGGGGTTAGGACTGGGCACTCGCAATGAGCAGTTCTTC. This gives the protein CASSQGLGLGTRNEQFF.

V usage is TRBV5-6 and J usage is TRBJ2-2; 10 nucleotides align to TRBD2. From germline, CDR1 is SGHDT and CDR2 YYEEEE. V shed 0 bases and J 7 bases; nucleotides not matched to a gene: 3. The CDR3 has 15 residues. The CDR3 is CASSLEAGGLGELFF. In DNA, the CDR3 is TGTGCCAGCAGCTTGGAAGCGGGAGGGCTCGGGGAGCTGTTTTTT.

The chain has TRBV28 and TRBJ2-2, with D possibly matching TRBD2 (6 bases). V lost 4 bases and J lost 6, with 21 bases in between. This CDR3 is 17 amino acids long. The germline gives CDR1 MDHEN, CDR2 SYDVKM. The CDR3 bases are TGTGCCAGCAGTTCGGTCGGGGCTTGGGAGGTACCCGGGGAGCTGTTTTTT. Translation: CASSSVGAWEVPGELFF.

The chain joins TRBV19 to TRBJ2-3, with 8 bases fitting TRBD1. After removal of 3 bases from V and 5 bases from J, the junction contained 4 bases not matched to a gene. Germline CDR1 reads LNHDA; CDR2 reads SQIVND (reference sequence). The CDR3 runs 14 residues. CDR3 region: CASSIQGAKDTQYF. CDR3 DNA sequence: TGTGCCAGTAGTATCCAGGGGGCGAAAGATACGCAGTATTTT.